This TCR beta chain originates from a study of blood T cell repertoires in COVID-19. The wider study: COVID-19 samples from acute and convalescent phases originated in the United States, Italy and Spain. Sample material is recorded as cDNA or gDNA derived from T cells, B-cell-depleted T cells, or PBMCs.

Per the original methods: It was from reference gene primer amplification that nucleated cell counts were estimated. TCRdb's copy holds only in-frame clones and misses some; the assay was immunoSEQ multiplex PCR. V and J calls and clone size are as listed in that table; D and trimming were resolved from the DNA. Of about 220,000 clones in the sample, about 80% are singletons; the top ten hold under 3%. The V gene end was trimmed by 3 bases and the J gene end by 2 bases; junction bases not matched to a gene: 7. Germline CDR1 and CDR2: SGHAT and FQNNGV. The CDR3 loop spans 16 amino acids. Specimen: peripheral blood. V usage is TRBV11-2 and J usage is TRBJ2-7; 10 positions match TRBD1. This clonotype was obtained from a woman between 40 and 50 years old with active or convalescent COVID-19. Written as DNA, the CDR3 is TGTGCCAGCAGCTTCGTAGGGGGGACAGGGGCCTACGAGCAGTACTTC. Its translation is CASSFVGGTGAYEQYF. The complete variable domain, with remaining parts taken from reference TRBV11-2 and TRBJ2-7, reads EAGVAQSPRYKIIEKRQSVAFWCNPISGHATLYWYQQILGQGPKLLIQFQNNGVVDDSQLPKDRFSAERLKGVDSTLKIQPAKLEDSAVYLCASSFVGGTGAYEQYFGPGTRLTVT.